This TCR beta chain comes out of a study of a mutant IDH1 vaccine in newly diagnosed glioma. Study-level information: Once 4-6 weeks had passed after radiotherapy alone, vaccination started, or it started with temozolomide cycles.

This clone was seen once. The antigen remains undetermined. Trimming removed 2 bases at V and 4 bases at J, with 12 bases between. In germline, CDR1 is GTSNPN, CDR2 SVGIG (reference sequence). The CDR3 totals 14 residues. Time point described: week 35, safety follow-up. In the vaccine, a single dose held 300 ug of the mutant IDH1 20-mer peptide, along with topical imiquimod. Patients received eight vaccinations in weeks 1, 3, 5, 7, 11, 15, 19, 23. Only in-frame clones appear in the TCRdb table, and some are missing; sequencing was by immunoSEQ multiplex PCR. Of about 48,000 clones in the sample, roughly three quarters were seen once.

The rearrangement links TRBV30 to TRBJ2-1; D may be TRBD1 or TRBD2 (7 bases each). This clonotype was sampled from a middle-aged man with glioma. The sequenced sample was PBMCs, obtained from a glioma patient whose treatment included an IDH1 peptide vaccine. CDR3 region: CAWSQGGGYNEQFF. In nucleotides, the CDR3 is TGTGCCTGGAGTCAGGGGGGGGGATACAATGAGCAGTTCTTC. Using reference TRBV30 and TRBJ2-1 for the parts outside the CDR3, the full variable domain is SQTIHQWPATLVQPVGSPLSLECTVEGTSNPNLYWYRQAAGRGLQLLFYSVGIGQISSEVPQNLSASRPQDRQFILSSKKLLLSDSGFYLCAWSQGGGYNEQFFGPGTRLTVL.